This TCR beta chain was recovered during a study of CD8+CD57+ T cells in acquired aplastic anemia. Overall study context: When averaged, DNA from sorted CD4+ and CD8+ cells came to about 2.9 ug. Findings and caveats of the study: With respect to CD8+ Simpson's diversity, patients and controls did not differ significantly. Found in both controls and patients were around 29 CD8+ CDR3 sequences.

The patients chosen for sequencing had shown expansion of CD8+CD57+ cells (detected by flow cytometry). In its sample, this clonotype was seen many times. Its antigen is undetermined. CDR3 and TCR beta VDJ profiling relied on a genomic DNA template. TCRdb independently ran MiXCR on the reads; one entry per CDR3 protein. The profile shows under 350,000 distinct CDR3 sequences, about three fifths of them singletons. Germline V CDR1 and CDR2: SGHRS, YFSETQ. The length of the CDR3 is 15 residues. The trim removed 4 bases at V and 4 bases at J, leaving 10 bases unmatched. The gene calls are TRBV5-1 and TRBJ1-2; TRBD1 aligns across 7 bases. The sequence came from a human donor with aplastic anemia. The sample was sorted CD4+, CD8+, or CD8+CD57+ T cells (not recorded which) from PBMCs. CDR3 DNA sequence: TGCGCCAGCAGCCACAACGGGGACAGTTCCTATGGCTACACCTTC. Translating it yields CASSHNGDSSYGYTF.